This T cell receptor (beta chain) was sequenced in a study of blood T cell repertoires in COVID-19. Turning to the study itself: COVID-19 samples, acute and convalescent, were from the United States, Italy and Spain. PBMCs, B-cell-depleted T cells, or T cells provided the cDNA or gDNA that made up the material.

Source study methods: Estimates of nucleated cell counts were drawn from the amplification of reference gene primers. Clones were read by immunoSEQ multiplex PCR, and TCRdb kept only the in-frame ones, dropping some. That table is the source of V, J and clone size, and D and trimming were worked out from the DNA. The table lists some 40,000 clones, around 85% of them singletons, with around 20% in the top ten. The V gene's germline CDR1 is SGHAT and CDR2 FQDESV (reference sequence). The CDR3 spans 12 residues. Trimming pared 1 base from V and 10 bases from J, leaving 8 bases between. Sequencing was performed on peripheral blood. The TCR originated in a man between 65 and 79 years old with acute or convalescent COVID-19. V and J are TRBV11-1 and TRBJ2-1; D unclear. For the CDR3, the DNA is TGTGCCAGCAGCTTAGGACTTAGCGAGCAGTTCTTC. This translates into CASSLGLSEQFF.